These 25 T cell receptor beta chains share one sample of origin, sequenced in a study of beta chain features in type 1 diabetes. Reverse transcription of all isolated RNA meant that expressed TCRB transcripts were sequenced. Profiling relied on immunoSEQ multiplex PCR, and the TCRdb table lists in-frame clones only, not all of them. Of about 900,000 clones in the sample, roughly a sixth were seen once. The sequenced sample was naive CD4+ T cells from blood. The receptors here all came from a woman younger than 35 in good health.

The chain has TRBV7-2 and TRBJ1-1; D unclear. The V and J ends lost 7 bases and 5 bases respectively, with 14 bases between them. Germline CDR1 and CDR2: SGHTA and FQGNSA. The CDR3 sequence is 13 residues long. CDR3 bases: TGTGCCAGCACCGCATCGGTTGGGACTGAAGCTTTCTTT. It encodes CASTASVGTEAFF.

The rearrangement joins TRBV5-1 to TRBJ2-5; no clear D. CDR3 length: 12 amino acids. V was cut by 3 bases and J by 2 bases, with 5 bases left in between. Germline V gives CDR1 SGHRS, CDR2 YFSETQ. The CDR3 spells CASSSPQETQYF. The CDR3 DNA is TGCGCCAGCAGCTCCCCTCAAGAGACCCAGTACTTC.

The rearrangement joins TRBV27 to TRBJ1-5; possibly TRBD1 for D (6 bases). Deletions cut 5 bases from V and 4 bases from J, with 12 bases between. Germline V gene lookup returns CDR1 MNHEY and CDR2 SMNVEV (reference sequence). The length of the CDR3 is 14 residues. CDR3 nucleotide sequence: TGTGCCAGCAGTCCTATTGACAGGAATCAGCCCCAGCATTTT. It is translated as CASSPIDRNQPQHF.

The table lists this clone with many counts. The chain recombines TRBV4-3 with TRBJ1-4; D unresolved. Germline CDR1 reads LGHNA; CDR2 reads YSLEER. V lost 1 base and J 4 bases, leaving 7 bases between the germline ends. This CDR3 region has 14 residues. CDR3 nucleotide sequence: TGCGCCAGCAGCCAAGTTAACTTTAATGAAAAACTGTTTTTT. This encodes CASSQVNFNEKLFF.

In its sample, this clone was seen once. The chain carries TRBV19 and TRBJ2-3, with D tentatively TRBD2 (6 bases). Trimming took off 7 bases at V and 1 base at J, with 15 bases between the two ends. This CDR3 has 15 amino acids. Germline CDR1 reads LNHDA; CDR2 reads SQIVND (reference sequence). CDR3 sequence (DNA): TGTGCCAGTAAATTTCGGGCTAGCGGCACAGATACGCAGTATTTT. Its protein product is CASKFRASGTDTQYF.

V gene TRBV6-6 combines with J gene TRBJ2-2; D is possibly TRBD1 (6 bases). CDR1 MNHNY and CDR2 SVGAGI come from the germline V gene (reference sequence). Between the trimmed V and J ends, which lost 7 bases and 3 bases, there was a span of 12 bases. This CDR3 region has 14 residues. The CDR3 coding sequence is TGTGCCAGCACACCCAGGGGTCACACCGGGGAGCTGTTTTTT. Residues: CASTPRGHTGELFF.

The chain uses TRBV27 and TRBJ2-1; no firm D call. The V gene lost 5 bases and the J gene lost 8 bases, with 13 bases spanning the gap. The CDR3 has 13 residues. CDR1 is MNHEY, CDR2 SMNVEV, per germline (reference sequence). The CDR3 loop reads CASSLGGTDEQFF. The DNA of the CDR3 is TGTGCCAGCAGTCTCGGCGGCACAGATGAGCAGTTCTTC.

The V gene is TRBV7-2, the J gene TRBJ1-2; no firm D call. The CDR3 has 15 residues. CDR1 and CDR2 from the germline V gene are SGHTA and FQGNSA. The V and J ends lost 3 bases and 4 bases respectively, with 15 bases between them. The CDR3: CASSFSSYDLYGYTF. CDR3 DNA sequence: TGTGCCAGCAGCTTTTCTTCTTACGACCTCTATGGCTACACCTTC.

This clone was counted a few times. This chain connects TRBV7-3 to TRBJ2-3, with 7 positions matching TRBD1. Germline V gene sequence: CDR1 SGHTA, CDR2 FQGTGA. V was pared by 5 bases and J by 2 bases, with 4 bases of the junction left unmatched. The length of the CDR3 is 14 residues. The CDR3 sequence is CASSPGTATDTQYF. The DNA of the CDR3 is TGTGCCAGCAGCCCAGGGACAGCCACAGATACGCAGTATTTT.

In its sample, this clone was seen a few times. This chain joins TRBV7-2 and TRBJ2-2, with 9 bases fitting TRBD1. Germline V gene lookup returns CDR1 SGHTA and CDR2 FQGNSA. With V trimmed by 2 bases and J by 7 bases, 8 bases remained unmatched. The CDR3 sequence is 16 residues long. DNA of the CDR3: TGTGCCAGCAGCTTAACACAGGGGGCCCTTGGCGGGGAGCTGTTTTTT. This sequence encodes CASSLTQGALGGELFF. The full variable domain, with the rest looked up from reference TRBV7-2 and TRBJ2-2, is GAGVSQSPSNKVTEKGKDVELRCDPISGHTALYWYRQSLGQGLEFLIYFQGNSAPDKSGLPSDRFSAERTGGSVSTLTIQRTQQEDSAVYLCASSLTQGALGGELFFGEGSRLTVL.

The chain carries TRBV13 and TRBJ2-1; 16 nucleotides agree with TRBD2. The CDR3 sequence is 20 residues long. Germline V lookup: CDR1 PRHDT, CDR2 FYEKMQ (reference sequence). The V and J ends lost 5 bases and 2 bases, in that order; junction bases with no gene match: 12. CDR3 residues: CASSPTWSGTSGRAYNEQFF. The CDR3 DNA follows: TGTGCCAGCAGCCCCACTTGGTCGGGGACTAGCGGGAGGGCCTACAATGAGCAGTTCTTC.

The chain couples TRBV7-2 to TRBJ1-2; D is possibly TRBD1 (5 bases). CDR3 length equals 17 residues. CDR1 is SGHTA, CDR2 FQGNSA, per germline. V was shortened by 2 bases and J by 8 bases, with 24 bases between the two germline ends. CDR3 sequence reads: CASSLMPPGLGRHGYTF. In DNA form, the CDR3 reads TGTGCCAGCAGCTTAATGCCCCCGGGGTTGGGACGGCACGGCTACACCTTC.

This clone was counted a few times. V gene TRBV15 combines with J gene TRBJ2-5; D remains ambiguous. The CDR3 spans 14 residues. Between the trimmed V and J ends, which lost 0 bases and 1 base, there was a span of 6 bases. Germline CDR1 is LNHNV and CDR2 is YYDKDF (reference sequence). CDR3 sequence: CATSRDQAQETQYF. In nucleotides, the CDR3 is TGTGCCACCAGCAGAGATCAGGCCCAAGAGACCCAGTACTTC. The variable domain in full, completed from reference TRBV15 and TRBJ2-5, reads DAMVIQNPRYQVTQFGKPVTLSCSQTLNHNVMYWYQQKSSQAPKLLFHYYDKDFNNEADTPDNFQSRRPNTSFCFLDIRSPGLGDTAMYLCATSRDQAQETQYFGPGTRLLVL.

This chain links TRBV9 with TRBJ2-3; the D is unclear. The V gene's germline CDR1 is SGDLS and CDR2 YYNGEE. V lost 0 bases, J lost 4 bases, and 15 bases lay in between. The CDR3 sequence is 16 residues long. The DNA of the CDR3 is TGTGCCAGCAGCGTAGGGGTGTCCAACCAGGCAGATACGCAGTATTTT. This sequence encodes CASSVGVSNQADTQYF.

The V and J genes are TRBV7-8 and TRBJ2-7, with D possibly TRBD1 on 5 matching bases. Germline assignment: CDR1 SGHVS and CDR2 FQNEAQ. Trimming pared 1 base from V and 2 bases from J, leaving 9 bases between. The CDR3 length is 14 residues. The CDR3 spells CASSLDRIAYEQYF. In nucleotides, the CDR3 is TGTGCCAGCAGCTTAGACAGGATAGCCTACGAGCAGTACTTC.

This clone was counted only a few times. The rearrangement joins TRBV5-1 to TRBJ1-1; 7 positions match TRBD1. CDR3 length: 13 residues. Germline loops: CDR1 SGHRS, CDR2 YFSETQ. V dropped 7 bases and J dropped 8; count of bases not matched to a gene: 11. In DNA, the CDR3 is TGCGCCAGCCACCATTTCGGGACAGAAGAAGCTTTCTTT. Protein: CASHHFGTEEAFF.

The rearrangement links TRBV7-2 to TRBJ2-7; 7 nucleotides match TRBD2. V dropped 6 bases and J dropped 4; count of bases not matched to a gene: 6. Germline V gene sequence: CDR1 SGHTA, CDR2 FQGNSA. This CDR3 is built from 13 residues. The CDR3 is CASRRAGAYEQYF. The CDR3 DNA follows: TGTGCCAGCAGACGGGCGGGAGCTTACGAGCAGTACTTC. The full variable domain, its missing parts supplied by reference TRBV7-2 and TRBJ2-7, is GAGVSQSPSNKVTEKGKDVELRCDPISGHTALYWYRQSLGQGLEFLIYFQGNSAPDKSGLPSDRFSAERTGGSVSTLTIQRTQQEDSAVYLCASRRAGAYEQYFGPGTRLTVT.

The rearrangement uses TRBV10-3 and TRBJ1-1, with D possibly matching TRBD1 (6 bases). Germline V gene sequence: CDR1 ENHRY, CDR2 SYGVKD. The CDR3 spans 11 residues. CDR3 amino acids: CASRGLAEAFF. In DNA, the CDR3 is TGTGCTTCCAGGGGTCTGGCTGAAGCTTTCTTT.

This clone was detected only a few times. The rearrangement joins TRBV7-2 to TRBJ1-2, with 12 bases matching TRBD1. Germline values: CDR1 SGHTA, CDR2 FQGNSA. Trimming cost V 1 base and J 2 bases; bases outside gene matches: 5. The CDR3 spans 17 residues. CDR3 sequence reads: CASSLEGTGGVNYGYTF. The CDR3 nucleotides are TGTGCCAGCAGCTTAGAGGGGACAGGGGGCGTAAACTATGGCTACACCTTC.

The chain is built from TRBV7-3 and TRBJ2-7, with 10 bases aligning to TRBD2. CDR3 length: 15 residues. CDR1 and CDR2 from the germline V gene are SGHTA and FQGTGA. V lost 5 bases and J lost 5; bases outside the gene matches: 9. Here the CDR3 reads CASSHRLAGLDEQYF. DNA of the CDR3: TGTGCCAGCAGCCATCGACTAGCGGGTCTGGACGAGCAGTACTTC.

The chain recombines TRBV6-5 with TRBJ2-1; D remains unclear. V lost 6 bases to trimming and J lost 7 bases, with 10 bases between them. This CDR3 comprises 12 residues. CDR1 is MNHEY, CDR2 SVGAGI, per germline. The CDR3 protein is CASSLAGNEQFF. For the CDR3, the DNA is TGTGCCAGCAGCCTCGCTGGGAATGAGCAGTTCTTC.

This chain connects TRBV19 to TRBJ2-3; the match to TRBD1 covers 7 bases. With 5 bases clipped from V and 4 bases from J, the junction kept 12 bases outside the gene matches. Germline V gene lookup returns CDR1 LNHDA and CDR2 SQIVND (reference sequence). The CDR3 totals 16 residues. This chain's CDR3 is CASSAPRQGLSDTQYF. CDR3 sequence (DNA): TGTGCCAGTAGTGCACCCCGACAGGGTTTGTCAGATACGCAGTATTTT.

The CDR3 sequence is CASSLMGQGTDTQYF. The CDR3 DNA reads as TGTGCCAGCAGCTTGATGGGGCAGGGCACAGATACGCAGTATTTT. The chain recombines TRBV5-6 with TRBJ2-3; D possibly corresponds to TRBD1 (5 bases). Trimming took 1 base from V and 1 from J, leaving 10 bases between them. This CDR3 has 15 residues. Germline loops: CDR1 SGHDT, CDR2 YYEEEE.

The chain has TRBV18 and TRBJ2-5; 12 bases agree with TRBD2. The CDR3 is made up of 15 amino acids. Germline V gene sequence: CDR1 KGHSH, CDR2 LQKENI. The V segment lost 3 bases and the J segment 4 bases; nucleotides outside the gene matches: 3. The chain's CDR3 is CASSPQGLAGETQYF. CDR3 in DNA: TGTGCCAGCTCACCTCAGGGACTAGCGGGAGAGACCCAGTACTTC.

The rearrangement links TRBV19 to TRBJ1-5; maybe TRBD1 (6 bases). Trimming removed 1 base at V and 3 bases at J, with 13 bases between. The CDR3 length is 16 residues. In germline, CDR1 is LNHDA, CDR2 SQIVND (reference sequence). The CDR3: CASSIGPGVYNQPQHF. CDR3 nucleotides: TGTGCCAGTAGTATAGGTCCAGGGGTATACAATCAGCCCCAGCATTTT. The entire variable domain, with the rest obtained from reference TRBV19 and TRBJ1-5, is as follows: DGGITQSPKYLFRKEGQNVTLSCEQNLNHDAMYWYRQDPGQGLRLIYYSQIVNDFQKGDIAEGYSVSREKKESFPLTVTSAQKNPTAFYLCASSIGPGVYNQPQHFGDGTRLSIL.